This TCR beta chain was sequenced for a study of blood T cell repertoires in COVID-19. There are a few counts of this clone. The table came from immunoSEQ multiplex PCR; TCRdb's copy has only in-frame clones and leaves some out. The data show 300,000 to 400,000 clones, 80% to 90% seen once. Those enrolled in Seattle joined during active infection and were followed longitudinally afterward. Losses at the gene ends were 2 bases for V and 2 bases for J; bases not matched to a gene: 9. The CDR3 sequence is 16 residues long. Looked up from germline, CDR1 is LGHDT and CDR2 is YNNKEL (reference sequence). Sequencing input: peripheral blood. This TCR was sampled from a man aged 25 to 40 with COVID-19, enrolled during active disease. The chain has TRBV3-1 (or the pseudogene TRBV3-2) and TRBJ2-7, with 7 nucleotides matching TRBD2. The CDR3 DNA follows: TGTGCCAGCAGCCAACCCTACCGAGGGACTACCTACGAGCAGTACTTC. It is translated as CASSQPYRGTTYEQYF.